The 24 T cell receptor beta chains given below trace back to one sample, sequenced in a study of CD8+CD57+ T cells in acquired aplastic anemia. Genomic DNA, the template, was used for profiling of the TCR beta VDJ and CDR3. TCRdb processed the reads anew with MiXCR; each CDR3 protein has one entry. This sample has roughly 180,000 distinct CDR3 sequences; around 66% occur once, and the top ten carry 40% to 55%. Input material: sorted CD4+, CD8+, or CD8+CD57+ T cells (not recorded which) from PBMCs. These TCRs come from a human donor with severe aplastic anemia or a healthy control (not recorded which).

CDR3 coding DNA: TGTGCCACCAGCAGAATTAACTATGGCTACACCTTC. Its translation: CATSRINYGYTF. The chain employs TRBV15 and TRBJ1-2; D not resolved. CDR3 size: 12 residues. V shed 2 bases and J shed 1 base, with 2 bases lying between them. Germline lookup yields CDR1 LNHNV and CDR2 YYDKDF (reference sequence).

V and J are TRBV19 and TRBJ2-7; D gene unclear. Trimming took off 0 bases at V and 3 bases at J, with 6 bases between the two ends. Germline V gene sequence: CDR1 LNHDA, CDR2 SQIVND (reference sequence). The CDR3 loop spans 13 amino acids. CDR3 coding DNA: TGTGCCAGTAGTATAGAGGATAACTACGAGCAGTACTTC. Residues: CASSIEDNYEQYF.

The rearrangement links TRBV10-1 to TRBJ2-7; D is possibly TRBD1 or TRBD2 (5 bases each). The CDR3 sequence is 13 residues long. The ends were cut back, 7 bases at V and 0 bases at J, with 10 bases in the middle. Germline loops: CDR1 WNHNN, CDR2 SYGVQD (reference sequence). CDR3 in DNA: TGCGCCAGCAACGGGGCGGGCTCCTACGAGCAGTACTTC. Protein product: CASNGAGSYEQYF.

The chain carries TRBV20-1 and TRBJ2-3, with TRBD1 matching 8 bases. The CDR3 covers 16 residues. V shed 4 bases, J shed 4 bases, and the junction held 13 bases outside the gene matches. CDR1 and CDR2 from the germline V gene are DFQATT and SNEGSKA (reference sequence). The CDR3: CSANFRGRGPSDTQYF. In DNA form, the CDR3 reads TGCAGTGCTAACTTCAGGGGGCGGGGCCCCTCAGATACGCAGTATTTT.

This sequence joins TRBV27 and TRBJ2-6; no definite D call. Trimming removed 0 bases from V and 0 bases from J, with 6 bases in between. CDR1 MNHEY and CDR2 SMNVEV come from the germline V gene (reference sequence). The CDR3 sequence is 16 residues long. CDR3 nucleotide sequence: TGTGCCAGCAGTTTATCGAGGTACTCTGGGGCCAACGTCCTGACTTTC. Its translation is CASSLSRYSGANVLTF.

Details on this clonotype: The junction differs from germline at one of its ends, possibly a read error. J is TRBJ2-3 and V is TRBV10-3, with 11 bases fitting TRBD2. The CDR3 spans 16 residues. Germline values: CDR1 ENHRY, CDR2 SYGVKD. The CDR3, as DNA: TGTGCCATCAGAAGGGATAGCGGGGGGGCCTTAGATACGCATTATTTT. Its translation is CAIRRDSGGALDTHYF.

This clonotype was recorded many times. This chain joins TRBV19 and TRBJ1-2; D call uncertain. Trimming cost V 9 bases and J 2 bases, with 10 bases left between them. The CDR3 sequence is 12 residues long. Germline-derived CDR1 and CDR2 are LNHDA and SQIVND (reference sequence). The CDR3 loop reads CASELPNYGYTF. The DNA of the CDR3 is TGTGCCAGCGAGCTCCCAAACTATGGCTACACCTTC.

CDR3 amino acids: CASSTDSLTGELFF. CDR3 nucleotide sequence: TGTGCCAGTAGTACGGACAGCCTTACCGGGGAGCTGTTTTTT. J is TRBJ2-2 and V is TRBV19, with D possibly TRBD1 on 6 matching bases. The germline V gene encodes CDR1 LNHDA and CDR2 SQIVND (reference sequence). Trimming removed 4 bases from V and 5 bases from J, with 11 bases in between. The CDR3 sequence is 14 residues long.

The chain employs TRBV19 and TRBJ1-1; maybe TRBD1 (5 bases). The CDR3 covers 14 residues. The germline V gene has CDR1 LNHDA and CDR2 SQIVND (reference sequence). Trimming removed 5 bases from V and 1 base from J, with 11 bases in between. The DNA of the CDR3 is TGTGCCAGTAGTGCACGGGGACCGAACACTGAAGCTTTCTTT. This gives the protein CASSARGPNTEAFF.

This clonotype was seen repeatedly, ten times or more. The gene calls are TRBV15 and TRBJ1-2, with D hard to call. Trimming pared 0 bases from V and 2 bases from J, leaving 1 base between. Looked up from germline, CDR1 is LNHNV and CDR2 is YYDKDF (reference sequence). CDR3 length: 12 residues. Here the CDR3 reads CATSRENYGYTF. CDR3 sequence (DNA): TGTGCCACCAGCAGAGAGAACTATGGCTACACCTTC.

The gene calls are TRBV24-1 and TRBJ1-2; D might be TRBD1 (6 bases). Trimming stripped 3 bases from V and 4 bases from J, with 11 bases between. The CDR3 sequence is 14 residues long. CDR1 is KGHDR, CDR2 SFDVKD, per germline. The DNA for the CDR3 is TGTGCCACCAGTGATGCAGGGGTAGGCTATGGCTACACCTTC. Its protein product is CATSDAGVGYGYTF.

This clonotype was seen at least ten times. The gene calls are TRBV20-1 and TRBJ2-7; 11 bases are shared with TRBD2. The CDR3 runs to 16 residues. The V gene's germline CDR1 is DFQATT and CDR2 SNEGSKA (reference sequence). Trimming cost V 0 bases and J 6 bases; bases outside gene matches: 10. The CDR3 region has the DNA TGCAGTGCTAGAGACCCAGTTAGCGGGGGGGTTGCCGAGCAGTACTTC. Protein: CSARDPVSGGVAEQYF.

To note about this clonotype: This CDR3 is missing its conserved last phenylalanine or tryptophan, likely due to a read error. V gene TRBV2 combines with J gene TRBJ2-7, with a possible D match to TRBD2 (7 bases). In germline, CDR1 is SNHLY, CDR2 FYNNEI. CDR3 length equals 15 residues. V lost 2 bases and J 1 base, leaving 12 bases between the germline ends. The CDR3 region is CASSEPGEGSYEQYS. The CDR3 DNA sequence: TGTGCCAGCAGTGAACCAGGGGAGGGGTCCTACGAGCAGTACTCC.

The genes are TRBV7-3 and TRBJ2-2, with TRBD2 matching 7 bases. Germline values: CDR1 SGHTA, CDR2 FQGTGA. V shed 2 bases and J 3 bases; nucleotides not matched to a gene: 0. This CDR3 has 14 residues. DNA of the CDR3: TGTGCCAGCAGCTTACGGGGGGACACCGGGGAGCTGTTTTTT. It translates to CASSLRGDTGELFF.

This chain joins TRBV2 and TRBJ2-7; 8 nucleotides match TRBD1. Germline CDR1 is SNHLY and CDR2 is FYNNEI. CDR3 size: 12 residues. DNA for the CDR3: TGTGCTAGAGCGGACAGGGAATACGAGCAGTACTTC. This sequence encodes CARADREYEQYF.

This clonotype was counted many times. The gene calls are TRBV6-1 and TRBJ2-7, with D possibly TRBD2 on 5 matching bases. V lost 5 bases and J lost 1, with 9 bases in between. This CDR3 comprises 13 residues. CDR1 is MNHNS and CDR2 is SASEGT in the germline V gene. CDR3: CASSPTGSYEQYF. The CDR3 region has the DNA TGTGCCAGCAGTCCCACGGGGTCCTACGAGCAGTACTTC.

This clonotype was found once. V is TRBV9 and J is TRBJ1-3, with 7 bases fitting TRBD1. Germline V gene lookup returns CDR1 SGDLS and CDR2 YYNGEE. This CDR3 region has 14 residues. The ends lost 2 bases at V and 4 bases at J; junction bases unmatched: 3. CDR3 in amino acids: CASSVRDRGNTIYF. The CDR3 nucleotides are TGTGCCAGCAGCGTTCGGGACAGAGGAAACACCATATATTTT.

The V and J genes are TRBV7-9 and TRBJ2-5; D might be TRBD1 (6 bases). CDR3 length: 15 residues. V lost 4 bases and J 1 base, leaving 13 bases between the germline ends. CDR1 is SEHNR, CDR2 FQNEAQ, per germline (reference sequence). The DNA of the CDR3 is TGTGCCAGCAGCTCCAGACAGGCGCCCCAAGAGACCCAGTACTTC. Its translation is CASSSRQAPQETQYF.

This sequence joins TRBV30 and TRBJ1-2; no reliable D call. Trimming shortened V by 0 bases and J by 2 bases, and 16 bases separated the two germline ends. Germline V gene data show CDR1 as GTSNPN and CDR2 as SVGIG (reference sequence). The CDR3 is made up of 16 amino acids. CDR3 nucleotide sequence: TGTGCCTGGAGTGTACCCCCACAGTTTGCCAACTATGGCTACACCTTC. This sequence encodes CAWSVPPQFANYGYTF.

Concerning this clonotype itself: Sequence at one end of the junction differs from germline and may be a read error. The J gene is TRBJ2-7, the V gene TRBV7-8; 7 bases fit TRBD1. Germline V gene sequence: CDR1 SGHVS, CDR2 FQNEAQ. The CDR3 has 14 residues. The chain's CDR3 is CASSLGQESYEQYF. The DNA for the CDR3 is TGTGCTAGCAGCTTAGGACAGGAATCCTACGAGCAGTACTTC.

As to this clonotype: The germline gene is not matched at one end of the junction; a read error may be the cause. The chain is built from TRBV19 and TRBJ2-7; possible D gene TRBD1, 5 bases. Germline-derived CDR1 and CDR2 are LNHDA and SQIVND (reference sequence). The CDR3 contains 15 residues. CDR3 bases: TGTGCCAGTAGTATAGTGGGGCATCACTCCTACGAGCAGCACTTC. It encodes CASSIVGHHSYEQHF.

The table lists this clonotype with a few counts. This may stem from a read error, because a much larger clone lies one nucleotide away. The J gene is TRBJ1-1, the V gene TRBV7-9; a weak D match, TRBD1 (5 bases). The CDR3 sequence is 14 residues long. Germline values: CDR1 SEHNR, CDR2 FQNEAQ (reference sequence). Trimming removed 1 base at V and 0 bases at J, with 6 bases between. The CDR3 DNA sequence: TGTGCCAGCAGCTTAGACAGGATGAACACTGAAGCTTTCTTT. It is translated as CASSLDRMNTEAFF.

J is TRBJ2-3 and V is TRBV6-5; tentatively, D is TRBD2 (5 bases). The CDR3 sequence is 13 residues long. V was pared by 10 bases and J by 4 bases, with 15 bases between. The germline V gene encodes CDR1 MNHEY and CDR2 SVGAGI. In nucleotides, the CDR3 is TGTGCCATCCGGGATTCTCTCCCAGATACGCAGTATTTT. It yields the protein CAIRDSLPDTQYF.

In this sample, this clonotype turned up many times. The V and J genes are TRBV30 and TRBJ1-2; maybe TRBD1 (6 bases). Germline CDR1 is GTSNPN and CDR2 is SVGIG (reference sequence). The ends were cut back, 6 bases at V and 3 bases at J, with 17 bases in the middle. The CDR3 spans 14 residues. The CDR3 region is CACMDSFLYYGYTF. In DNA, the CDR3 is TGTGCCTGCATGGACAGCTTCCTCTACTATGGCTACACCTTC.